What follows describes a single TCR beta chain. The sample comes from a study of blood T cell repertoires in COVID-19. The germline gives CDR1 MNHEY, CDR2 SVGAGI. The ends were cut back, 7 bases at V and 5 bases at J, with 11 bases in the middle. The CDR3 sequence is 12 residues long. Measured with immunoSEQ multiplex PCR; TCRdb has only the in-frame clones, and not every one. The table includes 170,000 or so clones, about 75% detected once. The sample consisted of peripheral blood. The TCR comes from a woman between 65 and 79 years old with acute or convalescent COVID-19. This rearrangement joins TRBV6-5 to TRBJ1-1, with D perhaps TRBD1 (5 bases). CDR3 protein: CASKTGYTEAFF. The CDR3 DNA follows: TGTGCCAGCAAAACAGGTTATACTGAAGCTTTCTTT.